What follows is one T cell receptor (beta chain) and its context. The data derive from a study of neoadjuvant anti-PD-1 for oral cavity cancer. Some clones are missing from TCRdb's copy, which holds only in-frame ones; the method was immunoSEQ multiplex PCR. In the table there are 11,000 to 15,000 clones, roughly 80% of which are singletons. J gave up 6 bases and V 5 bases, and 13 bases lay outside the gene matches. Germline V gene lookup returns CDR1 SGHTA and CDR2 FQGTGA. The CDR3 runs to 16 residues. Sample time point: after neoadjuvant nivolumab, at surgical resection. The sample in question was PBMCs, obtained after nivolumab (anti-PD-1) treatment. The TCR was taken from a person aged 35 to 85 with oral cavity squamous cell carcinoma. The chain is built from TRBV7-3 and TRBJ2-1, with TRBD1 matching over 7 bases. CDR3 nucleotide sequence: TGTGCCAGCAGCAAAGACAGGGTTTCCCAATCCAATGAGCAGTTCTTC. It is translated as CASSKDRVSQSNEQFF. The full variable domain, rest sourced from reference TRBV7-3 and TRBJ2-1, is GAGVSQTPSNKVTEKGKYVELRCDPISGHTALYWYRQSLGQGPEFLIYFQGTGAADDSGLPNDRFFAVRPEGSVSTLKIQRTERGDSAVYLCASSKDRVSQSNEQFFGPGTRLTVL.